This record concerns one TCR beta chain sequence. This CDR3 contains 12 residues. Germline loops: CDR1 DFQATT, CDR2 SNEGSKA (reference sequence). The ends lost 6 bases at V and 2 bases at J; junction bases unmatched: 4. This sample stems from a study of blood T cells in healthy people across ages. Through a sample-barcoded 5' primer and a J-beta primer mix, a second PCR was run for about 6 to 12 cycles. Through a template-switch adaptor with 12 random nucleotides, each cDNA molecule received a tag. TCRdb redid the calling of the 5' RACE reads with MiXCR, one entry per CDR3 protein. Among about 640,000 distinct CDR3 sequences listed, around 54% were seen once. Russia was home to the donors, healthy Caucasian individuals aged about 6 to 90. Each sample yielded at least 5 micrograms of PBMC total RNA.

The sequence was collected from a man aged 60-69 years in good health. The sample was blood. The genes are TRBV20-1 and TRBJ2-7; 7 nucleotides match TRBD1. CDR3 protein: CSAGTATYEQYF. The CDR3 DNA sequence: TGCAGTGCCGGGACAGCGACCTACGAGCAGTACTTC.